The 7 T cell receptor beta chains presented below share a single source sample, sequenced in a study of T cells in localized non-small cell lung cancer. Method: immunoSEQ multiplex PCR; TCRdb's copy keeps in-frame clones and lacks some. The sample gives 32,000 or so clones, 85% to 90% of which show up once; 4% to 5% is in the top ten. Sample: peripheral blood, taken before any cancer treatment. Source of these receptors: a man aged 35 to 70 with stage I lung adenocarcinoma.

The chain recombines TRBV2 with TRBJ1-2; 7 positions agree with TRBD1. Losses at the gene ends were 10 bases for V and 5 bases for J; bases not matched to a gene: 10. The CDR3 is 13 amino acids. From germline, CDR1 is SNHLY and CDR2 FYNNEI. CDR3 in DNA: TGTGCCAACACCGGGACAGAGACATATGGCTACACCTTC. It is translated as CANTGTETYGYTF.

The V call is TRBV18, the J call TRBJ1-4; 8 positions agree with TRBD1. CDR3 length: 15 residues. Germline V gene lookup returns CDR1 KGHSH and CDR2 LQKENI. J was trimmed by 8 bases and V by 4 bases; bases with no gene match: 9. DNA of the CDR3: TGTGCCAGCTCACAAAGGACAGGGACGGAGGAAAAACTGTTTTTT. This gives the protein CASSQRTGTEEKLFF.

The V gene is TRBV7-2, the J gene TRBJ1-1; tentative D call: TRBD1 (5 bases). Between the trimmed V and J ends, which lost 3 bases and 10 bases, there was a span of 12 bases. CDR3 size: 12 residues. Germline CDR1 reads SGHTA; CDR2 reads FQGNSA. This CDR3 reads CASSFRVGGAFF. DNA for the CDR3: TGTGCCAGCAGCTTCAGGGTGGGGGGAGCTTTCTTT.

This clone was detected once. The chain has TRBV10-2 and TRBJ1-2; a possible D gene is TRBD1 (5 bases). Trimming took off 4 bases at V and 4 bases at J, with 13 bases between the two ends. Germline values: CDR1 WSHSY, CDR2 SAAADI. This CDR3 comprises 14 residues. The CDR3: CASSVGRDGYGYTF. In nucleotides, the CDR3 is TGCGCCAGCAGTGTTGGAAGGGACGGCTATGGCTACACCTTC.

The gene calls are TRBV4-1 and TRBJ2-3, with 8 bases matching TRBD1. The CDR3 is 16 residues long. J lost 1 base, V lost 4 bases, and 7 bases had no gene match. CDR1 and CDR2 from the germline V gene are MGHRA and YSYEKL. Here the CDR3 reads CASSRIPGQGTDTQYF. CDR3 DNA: TGCGCCAGCAGCCGAATTCCGGGACAGGGCACAGATACGCAGTATTTT.

The V and J genes are TRBV28 and TRBJ2-5; D remains ambiguous. The length of the CDR3 is 11 residues. With 6 bases removed from V and 2 bases from J, the gap between germline ends came to 4 bases. From germline, CDR1 is MDHEN and CDR2 SYDVKM. The CDR3 spells CASSEQETQYF. CDR3 bases: TGTGCCAGCAGCGAACAAGAGACCCAGTACTTC.

About this clone itself: One end of the junction varies from germline; a read error may be responsible. The chain couples TRBV14 to TRBJ1-1; no clear D gene. Germline-derived CDR1 and CDR2 are SGHDN and FVKESK. The CDR3 loop spans 11 amino acids. This CDR3 reads CASSQDSPAIF. The CDR3 DNA follows: TGTGCCAGCAGCCAAGACAGTCCTGCAATCTTT.